The rows below give T cell receptor beta chains drawn from one sample of a study of memory CD4+ T cells and cytomegalovirus serostatus. Generated by immunoSEQ multiplex PCR, the TCRdb table keeps only in-frame clones and is missing some. This sample yields about 45,000 clones, of which around 82% are seen a single time; around 0.94% belongs to the top ten. Material: memory CD4+ T cells from blood. The receptors come from an adult in good health and CMV-seronegative. Each CDR3 is given with its conserved first and last residue. Fields, in order: V gene, J gene, D gene, clone size, CDR3 protein, CDR3 DNA. The D gene is left open where the match is weak. The size field is filled for only some rows; it gives once, few, many or a size class.

TRBV5-8	TRBJ2-7	NA	NA	CASSWVTGLRGPEQYF	TGTGCCAGCAGCTGGGTTACCGGGCTAAGAGGGCCCGAGCAGTACTTC
TRBV4-3	TRBJ1-1	NA	NA	CASSHDTPGAEAFF	TGCGCCAGCAGCCATGACACCCCGGGCGCTGAAGCTTTCTTT
TRBV7-8	TRBJ1-5	NA	NA	CASSFFQDSNQPQHF	TGTGCCAGCAGCTTCTTCCAGGATAGCAATCAGCCCCAGCATTTT
TRBV4-3	TRBJ2-7	NA	once	CASSLRLDDYEQYF	TGCGCCAGCAGCCTCCGCCTAGATGACTACGAGCAGTACTTC
TRBV11-1	TRBJ2-3	TRBD2	NA	CASSRGLAGGYTDTQYF	TGTGCCAGCAGCCGGGGACTAGCGGGGGGCTACACAGATACGCAGTATTTT
TRBV7-9	TRBJ1-2	TRBD1	NA	CASSLDRANYGYTF	TGTGCCAGCAGCCTAGACAGGGCTAACTATGGCTACACCTTC
TRBV9	TRBJ2-3	TRBD1	NA	CASSSPLTRDRADTQYF	TGTGCCAGCAGCTCCCCGCTTACCCGGGACAGGGCAGATACGCAGTATTTT
TRBV7-2	TRBJ1-4	NA	few	CASSIGPPGANEKLFF	TGTGCCAGCAGCATTGGACCTCCAGGGGCTAATGAAAAACTGTTTTTT
TRBV19	TRBJ1-3	TRBD1	few	CASSTPGQGARGNTIYF	TGTGCCAGTAGTACCCCCGGACAGGGGGCGCGGGGAAACACCATATATTTT
TRBV9	TRBJ1-6	NA	NA	CASSATWGPLDSPLHF	TGTGCCAGCAGCGCCACATGGGGGCCCCTGGATTCACCCCTCCACTTT
TRBV4-2	TRBJ1-2	NA	NA	CASSQPDRYGYTF	TGTGCCAGCAGCCAACCCGACAGGTATGGCTACACCTTC
TRBV4-2	TRBJ1-6	NA	NA	CASSQEFGGVTTLHF	TGTGCCAGCAGCCAAGAATTTGGAGGGGTGACCACCCTCCACTTT
TRBV11-2	TRBJ1-5	NA	NA	CASSLGLGSNQPQHF	TGTGCCAGCAGCCTTGGTCTAGGGAGCAATCAGCCCCAGCATTTT
TRBV6-1	TRBJ1-5	NA	NA	CASSELAVVDSNQPQHF	TGTGCCAGCAGCGAACTGGCGGTAGTGGATAGCAATCAGCCCCAGCATTTT
TRBV6-6	TRBJ2-4	NA	NA	CASRGDSLAKNIQYF	TGTGCCAGCAGAGGAGACAGTTTAGCCAAAAACATTCAGTACTTC
TRBV5-6	TRBJ2-1	TRBD2	NA	CASSVTLTSGTYNEQFF	TGTGCCAGCAGCGTCACCCTGACTAGCGGGACCTACAATGAGCAGTTCTTC
TRBV7-9	TRBJ2-6	NA	NA	CASSLYPGRSSGANVLTF	TGTGCCAGCAGCTTATATCCGGGGCGGAGCTCTGGGGCCAACGTCCTGACTTTC
TRBV10-3	TRBJ2-7	TRBD1	NA	CAISDSPTGGFPHEQYF	TGTGCCATCAGTGATAGCCCGACAGGGGGATTTCCCCACGAGCAGTACTTC
TRBV7-7	TRBJ2-7	NA	once	CASSQGIEYEQYF	TGTGCCAGCAGCCAGGGTATCGAGTACGAGCAGTACTTC
TRBV4-1	TRBJ1-2	NA	NA	CASRGGARGVVYGYTF	TGCGCCAGCAGGGGAGGGGCCAGGGGAGTCGTCTATGGCTACACCTTC
TRBV29-1	TRBJ1-2	NA	NA	CSGGDNRNYGYTF	TGCAGCGGGGGGGACAATCGTAACTATGGCTACACCTTC
TRBV6-6	TRBJ1-1	NA	NA	CASSSSIGGTEAFF	TGTGCCAGCAGTTCCTCAATCGGCGGCACTGAAGCTTTCTTT
TRBV25-1	TRBJ1-2	NA	NA	CASTGSNYGYTF	TGTGCCAGCACAGGAAGTAACTATGGCTACACCTTC
TRBV28	TRBJ2-5	NA	NA	CASSSGETQYF	TGTGCCAGCAGTTCCGGAGAGACCCAGTACTTC
TRBV5-4	TRBJ1-4	NA	NA	CASRPDRVDEKLFF	TGTGCCAGCAGACCGGACAGAGTTGATGAAAAACTGTTTTTT
TRBV29-1	TRBJ1-5	NA	NA	CSVGDGNQPQHF	TGCAGCGTTGGGGATGGGAATCAGCCCCAGCATTTT
TRBV28	TRBJ1-2	TRBD1	NA	CASSLGTGLIYGYTF	TGTGCCAGCAGTCTCGGGACAGGACTTATCTATGGCTACACCTTC
TRBV4-1	TRBJ1-2	NA	NA	CASSQDNRSFKYYGYTF	TGCGCCAGCAGCCAAGATAACAGATCCTTTAAGTACTATGGCTACACCTTC
TRBV19	TRBJ2-7	TRBD1	NA	CASSFRRDSRHSYEQYF	TGTGCCAGTAGTTTTCGAAGGGACAGTCGACACTCCTACGAGCAGTACTTC
TRBV9	TRBJ1-1	NA	NA	CASSVGAGTEAFF	TGTGCCAGCAGCGTAGGGGCTGGAACTGAAGCTTTCTTT
TRBV10-3	TRBJ1-6	NA	NA	CAISAAGDMGSPLHF	TGTGCCATCAGTGCGGCAGGGGACATGGGTTCACCCCTCCACTTT
TRBV18	TRBJ2-3	NA	NA	CASSPPGGSVDTQYF	TGTGCCAGCTCACCCCCGGGCGGGTCTGTAGATACGCAGTATTTT
TRBV7-9	TRBJ2-3	NA	NA	CASSLGGLGDTQYF	TGTGCCAGCAGCTTGGGGGGTTTGGGGGATACGCAGTATTTT
TRBV5-5	TRBJ2-7	TRBD1	NA	CASSWDRGKSYEQYF	TGTGCCAGCAGCTGGGACAGGGGAAAGTCCTACGAGCAGTACTTC
TRBV29-1	TRBJ1-2	NA	NA	CSVPGYTF	TGCAGCGTACCGGGCTACACCTTC
TRBV13	TRBJ1-2	NA	once	CASSILAYRHYGYTF	TGTGCCAGCAGCATCCTGGCCTACAGGCACTATGGCTACACCTTC
TRBV7-2	TRBJ1-1	NA	NA	CASTPTALDTEAFF	TGTGCCAGCACCCCGACAGCCTTGGACACTGAAGCTTTCTTT
TRBV5-1	TRBJ1-2	NA	NA	CASPPEIQRFGGYTF	TGCGCCAGCCCACCGGAAATACAGCGATTCGGGGGCTACACCTTC
TRBV19	TRBJ2-2	TRBD1	NA	CASSSQRTGGNTGELFF	TGTGCCAGTAGTTCGCAACGGACAGGGGGGAACACCGGGGAGCTGTTTTTT
TRBV20-1	TRBJ2-5	NA	NA	CSARQKTQYF	TGCAGTGCTAGACAGAAGACCCAGTACTTC
TRBV6-4	TRBJ1-2	TRBD1	NA	CASSDSFAPGQVGYTF	TGTGCCAGCAGTGACTCCTTTGCGCCGGGACAGGTTGGCTACACCTTC
TRBV30	TRBJ2-5	TRBD1	NA	CAWSVRGGRETQYF	TGTGCCTGGAGTGTAAGAGGGGGCAGGGAGACCCAGTACTTC
TRBV25-1	TRBJ1-5	NA	NA	CASSEYVGQPQHF	TGTGCCAGCAGTGAATATGTAGGCCAGCCCCAGCATTTT
TRBV7-6	TRBJ1-5	TRBD1	NA	CASSLRDSYQPQHF	TGTGCCAGCAGCCTACGGGACAGTTATCAGCCCCAGCATTTT
TRBV7-8	TRBJ2-2	NA	NA	CASSSRLLAGTVTGELFF	TGTGCCAGCAGCTCCCGACTTTTAGCCGGGACGGTTACCGGGGAGCTGTTTTTT
TRBV7-2	TRBJ2-3	NA	NA	CASSSEGLGSTDTQYF	TGTGCCAGCAGCTCTGAGGGACTGGGGAGCACAGATACGCAGTATTTT
TRBV7-3	TRBJ2-3	NA	NA	CASGRGAGDTQYF	TGTGCCAGCGGGAGAGGGGCGGGGGATACGCAGTATTTT
TRBV14	TRBJ1-1	NA	NA	CASSQGSGHTEAFF	TGTGCCAGCAGCCAAGGTTCGGGGCACACTGAAGCTTTCTTT
TRBV6-1	TRBJ1-4	NA	NA	CASRLRGATNEKLFF	TGTGCCAGCAGGCTGCGGGGTGCAACTAATGAAAAACTGTTTTTT
TRBV5-6	TRBJ1-2	NA	once	CASSIGVDSNYGYTF	TGTGCCAGCAGCATTGGAGTGGACAGTAACTATGGCTACACCTTC
TRBV5-4	TRBJ2-1	TRBD1	few	CASSAGQGAGEEFF	TGTGCCAGCAGCGCAGGACAGGGGGCGGGGGAGGAGTTCTTC
TRBV9	TRBJ1-2	NA	NA	CASSVGRQTYRGYTF	TGTGCCAGCAGCGTAGGTAGACAGACCTACCGTGGCTACACCTTC
TRBV4-3	TRBJ1-1	NA	NA	CASSQFSTGSDTEAFF	TGCGCCAGCAGCCAGTTCTCAACAGGGTCGGACACTGAAGCTTTCTTT
TRBV5-4	TRBJ2-2	TRBD1	once	CASRAGGNTGELFF	TGTGCCAGCAGAGCAGGGGGGAACACCGGGGAGCTGTTTTTT
TRBV4-2	TRBJ1-1	NA	NA	CASSQRRGDTEAFF	TGTGCCAGCAGCCAGAGGAGGGGGGACACTGAAGCTTTCTTT
TRBV5-3	TRBJ1-2	NA	NA	CARRDQGVSHGYTF	TGTGCCAGAAGAGATCAGGGAGTGAGTCATGGCTACACCTTC
TRBV30	TRBJ1-6	NA	NA	CAWSSHTRDSPLHF	TGTGCCTGGAGTTCACACACGAGAGATTCACCCCTCCACTTT
TRBV4-1	TRBJ2-7	NA	once	CASSPYPDGDSYEQYF	TGCGCCAGCAGCCCCTACCCGGACGGAGACTCCTACGAGCAGTACTTC
TRBV7-6	TRBJ2-2	TRBD1	NA	CASTSTGGPGELFF	TGTGCCAGCACAAGTACAGGGGGCCCCGGGGAGCTGTTTTTT